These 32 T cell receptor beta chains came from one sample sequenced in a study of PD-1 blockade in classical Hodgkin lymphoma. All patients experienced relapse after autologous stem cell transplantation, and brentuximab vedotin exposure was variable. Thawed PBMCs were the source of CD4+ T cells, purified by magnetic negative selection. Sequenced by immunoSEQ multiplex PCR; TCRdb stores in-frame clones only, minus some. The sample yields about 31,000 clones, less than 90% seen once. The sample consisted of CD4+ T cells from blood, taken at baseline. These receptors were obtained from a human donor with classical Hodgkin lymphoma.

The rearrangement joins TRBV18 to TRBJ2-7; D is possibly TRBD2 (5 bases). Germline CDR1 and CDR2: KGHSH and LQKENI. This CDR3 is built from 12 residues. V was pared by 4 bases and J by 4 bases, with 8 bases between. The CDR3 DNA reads TGTGCCAGCTCACAACTAGGTTACGAGCAGTACTTC. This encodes CASSQLGYEQYF.

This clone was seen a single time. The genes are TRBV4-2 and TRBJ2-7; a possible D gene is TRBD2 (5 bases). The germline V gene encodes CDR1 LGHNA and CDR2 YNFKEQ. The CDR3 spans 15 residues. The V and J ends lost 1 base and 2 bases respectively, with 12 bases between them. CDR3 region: CASSQGVAGTYEQYF. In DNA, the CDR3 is TGTGCCAGCAGCCAAGGTGTGGCGGGCACCTACGAGCAGTACTTC.

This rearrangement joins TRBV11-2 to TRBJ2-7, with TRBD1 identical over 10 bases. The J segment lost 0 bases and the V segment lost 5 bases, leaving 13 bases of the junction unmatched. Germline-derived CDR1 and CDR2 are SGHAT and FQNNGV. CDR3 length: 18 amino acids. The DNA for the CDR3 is TGTGCCAGCAGCCCAATAACCCGGGACAGGGGATACTCCTACGAGCAGTACTTC. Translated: CASSPITRDRGYSYEQYF.

The CDR3 is CASSLAGAGTSYEQYF. In DNA form, the CDR3 reads TGTGCCAGCAGCCTAGCGGGCGCGGGAACATCCTACGAGCAGTACTTC. The rearrangement joins TRBV28 to TRBJ2-7; TRBD2 aligns across 8 bases. Germline V CDR1 and CDR2: MDHEN, SYDVKM. This CDR3 region has 16 residues. Unmatched junction bases numbered 11, after V lost 6 bases and J lost 1 base.

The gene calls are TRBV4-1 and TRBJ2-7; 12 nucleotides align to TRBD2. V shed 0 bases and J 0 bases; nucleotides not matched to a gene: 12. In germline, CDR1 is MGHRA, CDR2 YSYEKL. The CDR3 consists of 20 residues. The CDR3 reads CASSQDRLAGVRPPSYEQYF. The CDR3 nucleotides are TGCGCCAGCAGCCAAGATAGACTAGCGGGAGTAAGACCTCCCTCCTACGAGCAGTACTTC.

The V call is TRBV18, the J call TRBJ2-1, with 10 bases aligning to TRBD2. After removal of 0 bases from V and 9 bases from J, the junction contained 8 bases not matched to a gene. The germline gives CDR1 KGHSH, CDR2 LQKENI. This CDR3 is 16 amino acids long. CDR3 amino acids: CASSPPNQREGPEQFF. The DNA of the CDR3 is TGTGCCAGCTCACCACCGAACCAGCGGGAGGGCCCTGAGCAGTTCTTC.

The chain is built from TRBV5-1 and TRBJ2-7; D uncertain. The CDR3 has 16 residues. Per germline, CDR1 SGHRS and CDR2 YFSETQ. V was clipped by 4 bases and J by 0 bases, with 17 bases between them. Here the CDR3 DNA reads TGCGCCAGCAGCGCAGGATCCTGGGGAAGCTCCTACGAGCAGTACTTC. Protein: CASSAGSWGSSYEQYF.

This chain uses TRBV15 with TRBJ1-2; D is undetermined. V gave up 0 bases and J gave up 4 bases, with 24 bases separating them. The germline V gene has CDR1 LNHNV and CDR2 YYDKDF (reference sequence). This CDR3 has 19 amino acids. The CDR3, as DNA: TGTGCCACCAGCAGAGATATTTTCTCTGACTTCCTACACGGCTATGGCTACACCTTC. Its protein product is CATSRDIFSDFLHGYGYTF.

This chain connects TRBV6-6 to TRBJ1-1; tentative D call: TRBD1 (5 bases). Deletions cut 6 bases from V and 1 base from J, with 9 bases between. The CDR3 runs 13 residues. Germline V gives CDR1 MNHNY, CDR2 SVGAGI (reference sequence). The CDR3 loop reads CASSRQKNTEAFF. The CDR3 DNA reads TGTGCCAGCAGCAGACAGAAGAACACTGAAGCTTTCTTT.

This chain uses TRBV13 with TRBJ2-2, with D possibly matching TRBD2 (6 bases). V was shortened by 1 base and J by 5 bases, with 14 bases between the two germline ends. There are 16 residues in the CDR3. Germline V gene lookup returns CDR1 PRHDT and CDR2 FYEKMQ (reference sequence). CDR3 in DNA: TGTGCCAGCAGCTTAGTTCGGGACTCGGGAACCGGGGAGCTGTTTTTT. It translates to CASSLVRDSGTGELFF. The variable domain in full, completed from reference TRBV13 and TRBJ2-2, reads AAGVIQSPRHLIKEKRETATLKCYPIPRHDTVYWYQQGPGQDPQFLISFYEKMQSDKGSIPDRFSAQQFSDYHSELNMSSLELGDSALYFCASSLVRDSGTGELFFGEGSRLTVL.

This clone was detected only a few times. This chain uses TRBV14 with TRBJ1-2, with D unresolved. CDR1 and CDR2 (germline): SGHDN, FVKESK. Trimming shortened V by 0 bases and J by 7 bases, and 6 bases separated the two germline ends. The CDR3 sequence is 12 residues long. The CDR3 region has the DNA TGTGCCAGCAGCCAAGAACTCGGTGGCTACACCTTC. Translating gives CASSQELGGYTF.

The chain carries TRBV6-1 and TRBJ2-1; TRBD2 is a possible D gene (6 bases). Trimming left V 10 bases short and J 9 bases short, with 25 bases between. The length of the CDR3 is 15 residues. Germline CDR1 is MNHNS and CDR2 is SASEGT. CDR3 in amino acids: CATLSRRAGRGEQFF. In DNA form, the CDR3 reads TGTGCCACCCTCTCTAGGAGGGCAGGGCGGGGTGAGCAGTTCTTC.

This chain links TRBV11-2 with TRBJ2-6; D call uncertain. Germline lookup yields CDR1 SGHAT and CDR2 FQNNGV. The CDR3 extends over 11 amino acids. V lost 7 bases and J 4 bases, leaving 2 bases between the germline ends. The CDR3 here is CASIGANVLTF. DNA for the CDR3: TGTGCCAGCATCGGGGCCAACGTCCTGACTTTC. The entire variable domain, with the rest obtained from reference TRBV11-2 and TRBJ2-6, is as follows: EAGVAQSPRYKIIEKRQSVAFWCNPISGHATLYWYQQILGQGPKLLIQFQNNGVVDDSQLPKDRFSAERLKGVDSTLKIQPAKLEDSAVYLCASIGANVLTFGAGSRLTVL.

The CDR3 loop is CASSVEEGTSGRREQFF. CDR3 DNA: TGTGCCAGCAGCGTAGAGGAGGGGACTAGCGGGAGGCGTGAGCAGTTCTTC. J is TRBJ2-1 and V is TRBV9, with 15 bases fitting TRBD2. J lost 9 bases, V lost 0 bases, and 7 bases had no gene match. The CDR3 contains 17 residues. Per germline, CDR1 SGDLS and CDR2 YYNGEE.

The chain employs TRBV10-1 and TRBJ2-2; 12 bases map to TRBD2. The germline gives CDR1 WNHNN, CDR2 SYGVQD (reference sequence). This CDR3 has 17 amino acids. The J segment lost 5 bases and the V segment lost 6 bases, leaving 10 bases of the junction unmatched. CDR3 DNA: TGCGCCAGCAGGGATGAAGTCGGGACTAGCGGGACCGGGGAGCTGTTTTTT. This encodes CASRDEVGTSGTGELFF.

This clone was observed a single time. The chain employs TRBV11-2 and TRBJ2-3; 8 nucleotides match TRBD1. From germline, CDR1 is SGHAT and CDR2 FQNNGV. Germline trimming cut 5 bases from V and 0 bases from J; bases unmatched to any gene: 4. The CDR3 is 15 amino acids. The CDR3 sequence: CASSPRDRSTDTQYF. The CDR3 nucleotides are TGTGCCAGCAGCCCCCGGGACAGGAGCACAGATACGCAGTATTTT.

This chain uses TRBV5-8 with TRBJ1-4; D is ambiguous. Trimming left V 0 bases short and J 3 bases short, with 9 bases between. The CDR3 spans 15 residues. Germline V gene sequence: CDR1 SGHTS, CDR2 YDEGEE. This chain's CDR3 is CASSLGPLSNEKLFF. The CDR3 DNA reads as TGTGCCAGCAGCTTGGGCCCCTTGTCTAATGAAAAACTGTTTTTT.

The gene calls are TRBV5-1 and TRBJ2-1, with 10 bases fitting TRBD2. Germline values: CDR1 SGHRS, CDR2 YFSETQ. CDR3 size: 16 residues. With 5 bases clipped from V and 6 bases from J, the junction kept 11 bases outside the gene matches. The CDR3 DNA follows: TGCGCCAGCAGACTTGGCGCTAGCGGGAGTAGCAATGAGCAGTTCTTC. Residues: CASRLGASGSSNEQFF.

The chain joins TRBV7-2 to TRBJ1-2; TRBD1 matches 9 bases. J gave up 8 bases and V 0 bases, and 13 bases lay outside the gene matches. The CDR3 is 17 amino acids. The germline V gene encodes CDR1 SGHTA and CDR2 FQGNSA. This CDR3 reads CASSLAGGQGAPQGYTF. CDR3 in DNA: TGTGCCAGCAGCTTAGCAGGGGGACAGGGAGCCCCACAAGGCTACACCTTC.

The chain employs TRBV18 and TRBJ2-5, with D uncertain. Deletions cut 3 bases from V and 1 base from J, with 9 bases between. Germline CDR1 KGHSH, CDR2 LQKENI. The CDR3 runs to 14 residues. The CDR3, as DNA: TGTGCCAGCTCACCTTCCAGTTTCCAAGAGACCCAGTACTTC. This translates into CASSPSSFQETQYF.

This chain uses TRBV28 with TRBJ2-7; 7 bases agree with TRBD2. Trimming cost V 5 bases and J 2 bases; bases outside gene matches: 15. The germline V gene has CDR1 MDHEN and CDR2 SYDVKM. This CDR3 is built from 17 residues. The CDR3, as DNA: TGTGCCAGCAGTCCATCACGTTGGGCTAGCGGACCCTACGAGCAGTACTTC. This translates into CASSPSRWASGPYEQYF. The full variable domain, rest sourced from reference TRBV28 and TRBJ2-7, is DVKVTQSSRYLVKRTGEKVFLECVQDMDHENMFWYRQDPGLGLRLIYFSYDVKMKEKGDIPEGYSVSREKKERFSLILESASTNQTSMYLCASSPSRWASGPYEQYFGPGTRLTVT.

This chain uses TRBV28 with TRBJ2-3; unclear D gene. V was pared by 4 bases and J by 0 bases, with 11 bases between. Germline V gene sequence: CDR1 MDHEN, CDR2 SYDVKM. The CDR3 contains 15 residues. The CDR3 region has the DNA TGTGCCAGCAGTTCAGAGCCCTATAGCACAGATACGCAGTATTTT. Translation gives CASSSEPYSTDTQYF.

CDR3 in amino acids: CASSSGWTGGGNQPQHF. The CDR3 DNA reads as TGTGCCAGCAGTTCCGGATGGACAGGGGGCGGGAATCAGCCCCAGCATTTT. The chain has TRBV28 and TRBJ1-5, with 11 bases matching TRBD1. Germline V CDR1 and CDR2: MDHEN, SYDVKM. The length of the CDR3 is 17 residues. The V segment lost 4 bases and the J segment 4 bases; nucleotides outside the gene matches: 9.

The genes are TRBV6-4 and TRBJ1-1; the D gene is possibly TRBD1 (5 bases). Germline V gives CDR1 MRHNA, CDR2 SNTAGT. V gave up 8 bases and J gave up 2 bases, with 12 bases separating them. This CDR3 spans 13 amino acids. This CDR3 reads CASSGTVNTEAFF. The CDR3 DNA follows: TGTGCCAGCTCTGGGACGGTCAACACTGAAGCTTTCTTT.

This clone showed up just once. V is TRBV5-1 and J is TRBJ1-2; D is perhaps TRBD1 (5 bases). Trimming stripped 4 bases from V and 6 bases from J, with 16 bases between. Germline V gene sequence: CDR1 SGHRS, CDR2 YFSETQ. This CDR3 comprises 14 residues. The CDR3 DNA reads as TGCGCCAGCAGCAGGTTGGGGGGATTCGATGGCTACACCTTC. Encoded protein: CASSRLGGFDGYTF.

The CDR3 region has the DNA TGCAGCGATAATAGCGGGAAAGTTACGGATACGCAGTATTTT. Its protein product is CSDNSGKVTDTQYF. The chain joins TRBV29-1 to TRBJ2-3; the match to TRBD2 covers 8 bases. The CDR3 spans 14 residues. Germline values: CDR1 SQVTM, CDR2 ANQGSEA. J gave up 6 bases and V 7 bases, and 12 bases lay outside the gene matches.

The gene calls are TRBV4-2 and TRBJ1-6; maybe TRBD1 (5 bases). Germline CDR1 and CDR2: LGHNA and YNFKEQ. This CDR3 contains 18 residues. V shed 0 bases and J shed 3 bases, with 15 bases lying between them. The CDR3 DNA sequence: TGTGCCAGCAGCCAAGATCCCGCAGGGCAGGGCTATAATTCACCCCTCCACTTT. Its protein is CASSQDPAGQGYNSPLHF.

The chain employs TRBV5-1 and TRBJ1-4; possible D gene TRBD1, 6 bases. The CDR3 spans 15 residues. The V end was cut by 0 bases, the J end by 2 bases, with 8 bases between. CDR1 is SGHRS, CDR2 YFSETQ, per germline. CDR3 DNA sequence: TGCGCCAGCAGCTTGGGTAGGGGGACTAATGAAAAACTGTTTTTT. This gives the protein CASSLGRGTNEKLFF.

This CDR3 is CASSSRGPRVGFNQPQHF. CDR3 nucleotides: TGTGCCAGCAGCTCCCGGGGCCCCAGGGTAGGGTTCAATCAGCCCCAGCATTTT. The V and J genes are TRBV21-1 and TRBJ1-5. TRBV21-1 is noted as a pseudogene. The CDR3 has 18 residues.

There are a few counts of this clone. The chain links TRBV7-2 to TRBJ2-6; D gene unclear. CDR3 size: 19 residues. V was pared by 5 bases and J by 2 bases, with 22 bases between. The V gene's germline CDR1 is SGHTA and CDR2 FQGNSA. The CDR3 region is CASSPRRVGLDTGANVLTF. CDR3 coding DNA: TGTGCCAGCAGCCCACGCCGCGTGGGTCTTGACACTGGGGCCAACGTCCTGACTTTC.

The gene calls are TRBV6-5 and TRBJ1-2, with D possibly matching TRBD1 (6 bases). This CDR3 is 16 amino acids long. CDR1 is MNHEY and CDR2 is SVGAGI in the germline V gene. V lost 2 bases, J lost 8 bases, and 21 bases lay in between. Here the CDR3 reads CASSYNFDRLRGGYTF. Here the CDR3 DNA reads TGTGCCAGCAGTTACAACTTTGACAGGCTGCGGGGGGGCTACACCTTC.

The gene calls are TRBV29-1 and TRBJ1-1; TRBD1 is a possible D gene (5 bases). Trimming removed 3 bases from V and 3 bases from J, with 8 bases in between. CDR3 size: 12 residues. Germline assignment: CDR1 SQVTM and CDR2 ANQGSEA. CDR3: CSVDQGHTEAFF. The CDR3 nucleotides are TGCAGCGTTGATCAGGGCCACACTGAAGCTTTCTTT.